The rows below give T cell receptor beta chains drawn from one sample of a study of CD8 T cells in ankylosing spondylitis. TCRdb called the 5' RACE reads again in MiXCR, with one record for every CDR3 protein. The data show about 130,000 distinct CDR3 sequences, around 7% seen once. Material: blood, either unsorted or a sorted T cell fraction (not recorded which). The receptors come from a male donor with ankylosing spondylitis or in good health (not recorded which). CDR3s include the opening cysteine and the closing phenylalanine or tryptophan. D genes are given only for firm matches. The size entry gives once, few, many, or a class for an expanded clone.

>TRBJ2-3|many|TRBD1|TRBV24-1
CATSSSRGSTDTQYF
TGTGCCACCAGTTCCTCCAGGGGGAGCACAGATACGCAGTATTTT
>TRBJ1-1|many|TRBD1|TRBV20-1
CSARNPGGGTEAFF
TGCAGTGCTAGAAACCCAGGGGGAGGTACTGAAGCTTTCTTT
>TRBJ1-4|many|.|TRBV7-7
CASSLVRQRNEKLFF
TGTGCCAGCAGCTTAGTGCGACAGCGCAATGAAAAACTGTTTTTT
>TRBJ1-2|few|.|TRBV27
CASSLVGAPFSGYTF
TGTGCCAGCAGTTTAGTGGGGGCGCCGTTCTCTGGCTACACCTTC
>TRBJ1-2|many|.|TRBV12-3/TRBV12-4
CASSLARGFTSTMGYTF
TGTGCCAGCAGTTTAGCCCGCGGGTTCACTTCAACTATGGGCTACACCTTC
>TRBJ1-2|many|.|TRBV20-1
CSARDPDNYGYTF
TGCAGTGCTAGAGATCCGGATAACTATGGCTACACCTTC
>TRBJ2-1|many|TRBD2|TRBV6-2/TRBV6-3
CASSNPSGRGNEQFF
TGTGCCAGCAGCAATCCCAGCGGGAGGGGCAATGAGCAGTTCTTC
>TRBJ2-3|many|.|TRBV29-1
CSVEQGRPDTQYF
TGCAGCGTTGAGCAGGGGAGGCCAGATACGCAGTATTTT
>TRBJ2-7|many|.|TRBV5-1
CASSLDVYEQYF
TGCGCCAGCAGCTTGGATGTCTACGAGCAGTACTTC
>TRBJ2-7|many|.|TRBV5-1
CASETQGGAISYEQYF
TGCGCCAGCGAGACCCAGGGCGGCGCAATCTCCTACGAGCAGTACTTC
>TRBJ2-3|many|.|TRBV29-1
CSVEFGGTLTDTQYF
TGCAGCGTTGAATTTGGGGGGACCCTCACAGATACGCAGTATTTT